One T cell receptor beta chain is described in this entry. Its antigen is unknown. A multiplex PCR was run with 60 Vbeta primers and 13 Jbeta primers. Profiling relied on immunoSEQ multiplex PCR, and the TCRdb table lists in-frame clones only, not all of them. The sample records about 83,000 clones, 60% to 85% being singletons. This entry is derived from a study of cytomegalovirus exposure and HLA in healthy donors. For the study at large: Genetic ancestry analysis placed around four fifths of the 350 to 500 donors that were genotyped in the Caucasian-associated cluster. Overall study results and limits: Researchers catalogued roughly 150 TCR beta chains as cytomegalovirus-associated. Earlier analysis looked at TCR beta V segments, and most were productive about 87% or about 30% of the time.

V dropped 3 bases and J dropped 1; count of bases not matched to a gene: 5. The germline V gene has CDR1 KGHSH and CDR2 LQKENI. This CDR3 is built from 15 residues. Material for sequencing was PBMCs. The genes are TRBV18 and TRBJ1-1; 7 bases fit TRBD1. The TCR originated in a man between 18 and 29 years old in good health and CMV-seropositive. CDR3 amino acids: CASSPMTGKNTEAFF. The CDR3 DNA sequence: TGTGCCAGCTCACCTATGACAGGGAAGAACACTGAAGCTTTCTTT.